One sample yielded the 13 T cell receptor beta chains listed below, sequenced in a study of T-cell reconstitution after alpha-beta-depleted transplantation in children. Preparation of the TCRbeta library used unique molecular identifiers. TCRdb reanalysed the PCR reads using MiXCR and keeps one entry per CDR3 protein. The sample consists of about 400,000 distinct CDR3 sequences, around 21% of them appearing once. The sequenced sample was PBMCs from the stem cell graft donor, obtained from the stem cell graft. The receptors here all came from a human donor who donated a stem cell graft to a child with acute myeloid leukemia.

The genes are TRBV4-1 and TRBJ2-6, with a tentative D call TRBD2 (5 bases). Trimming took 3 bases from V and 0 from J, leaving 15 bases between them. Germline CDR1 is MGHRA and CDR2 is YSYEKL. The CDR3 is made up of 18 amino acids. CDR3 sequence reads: CASSQPTRVTSGANVLTF. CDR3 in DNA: TGCGCCAGCAGCCAGCCGACGAGGGTAACCTCTGGGGCCAACGTCCTGACTTTC.

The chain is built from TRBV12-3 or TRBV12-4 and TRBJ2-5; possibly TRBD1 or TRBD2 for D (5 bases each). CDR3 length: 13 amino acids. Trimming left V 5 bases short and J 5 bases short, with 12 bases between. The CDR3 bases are TGTGCCAGCAGTACATCAGGGACGGAGACCCAGTACTTC. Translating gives CASSTSGTETQYF.

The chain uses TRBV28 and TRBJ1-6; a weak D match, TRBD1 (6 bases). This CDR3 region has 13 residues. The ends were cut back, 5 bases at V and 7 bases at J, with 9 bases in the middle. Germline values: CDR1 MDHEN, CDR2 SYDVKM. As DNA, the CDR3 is TGTGCCAGCAGTAGGACAGCCAATTCACCCCTCCACTTT. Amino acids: CASSRTANSPLHF.

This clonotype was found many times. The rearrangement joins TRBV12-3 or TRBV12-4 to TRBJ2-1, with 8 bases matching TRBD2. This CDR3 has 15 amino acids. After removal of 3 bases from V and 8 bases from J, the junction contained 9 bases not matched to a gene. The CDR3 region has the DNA TGTGCCAGCAGTTTCAAGGCGGGAGGAGTGGATGAGCAGTTCTTC. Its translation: CASSFKAGGVDEQFF.

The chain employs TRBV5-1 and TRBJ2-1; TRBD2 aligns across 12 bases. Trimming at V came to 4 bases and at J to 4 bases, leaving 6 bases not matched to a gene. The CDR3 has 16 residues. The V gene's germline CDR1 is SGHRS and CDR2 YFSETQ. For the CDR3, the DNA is TGCGCCAGCAGCCTGGATCTAGCGGGAGGGTACAATGAGCAGTTCTTC. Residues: CASSLDLAGGYNEQFF.

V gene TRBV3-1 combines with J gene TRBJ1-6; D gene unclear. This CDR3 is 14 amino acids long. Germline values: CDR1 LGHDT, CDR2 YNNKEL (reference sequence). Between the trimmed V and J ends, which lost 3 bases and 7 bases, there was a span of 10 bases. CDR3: CASSHYQRNSPLHF. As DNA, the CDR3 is TGTGCCAGCAGCCATTACCAGAGGAATTCACCCCTCCACTTT. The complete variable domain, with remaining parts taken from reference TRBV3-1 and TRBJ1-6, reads DTAVSQTPKYLVTQMGNDKSIKCEQNLGHDTMYWYKQDSKKFLKIMFSYNNKELIINETVPNRFSPKSPDKAHLNLHINSLELGDSAVYFCASSHYQRNSPLHFGNGTRLTVT.

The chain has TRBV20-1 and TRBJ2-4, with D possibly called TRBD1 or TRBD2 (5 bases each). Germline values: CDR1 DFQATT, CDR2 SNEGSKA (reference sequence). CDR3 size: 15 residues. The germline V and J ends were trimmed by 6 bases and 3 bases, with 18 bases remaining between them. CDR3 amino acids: CSAFPGDLGKNIQYF. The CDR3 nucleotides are TGCAGTGCCTTCCCTGGGGACCTAGGCAAAAACATTCAGTACTTC.

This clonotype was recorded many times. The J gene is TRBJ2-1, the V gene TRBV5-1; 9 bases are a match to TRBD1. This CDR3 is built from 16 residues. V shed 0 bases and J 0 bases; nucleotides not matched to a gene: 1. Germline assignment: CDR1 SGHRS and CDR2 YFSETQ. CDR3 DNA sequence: TGCGCCAGCAGCTTGGTGGGACAGGGCTCCTACAATGAGCAGTTCTTC. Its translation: CASSLVGQGSYNEQFF.

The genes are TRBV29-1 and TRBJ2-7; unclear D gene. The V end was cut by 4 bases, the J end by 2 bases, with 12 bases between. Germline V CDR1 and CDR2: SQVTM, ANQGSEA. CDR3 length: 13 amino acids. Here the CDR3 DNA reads TGCAGCGTTGTATCGCTCGGAGCCTACGAGCAGTACTTC. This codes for CSVVSLGAYEQYF.

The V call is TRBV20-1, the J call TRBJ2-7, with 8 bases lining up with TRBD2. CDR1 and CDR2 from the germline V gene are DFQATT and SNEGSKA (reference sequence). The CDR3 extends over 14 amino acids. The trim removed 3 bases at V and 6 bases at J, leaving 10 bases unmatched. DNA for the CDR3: TGCAGTGCTAGTAGGGGCGGGAGGCGGGGCGAGCAGTACTTC. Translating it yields CSASRGGRRGEQYF.

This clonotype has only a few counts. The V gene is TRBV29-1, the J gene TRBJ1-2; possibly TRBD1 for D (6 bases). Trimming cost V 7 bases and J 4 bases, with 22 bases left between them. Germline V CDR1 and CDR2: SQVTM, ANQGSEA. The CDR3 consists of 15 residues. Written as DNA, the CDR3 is TGCAGCGCCCGGGACATAACGAAGTATAGCTATGGCTACACCTTC. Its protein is CSARDITKYSYGYTF.

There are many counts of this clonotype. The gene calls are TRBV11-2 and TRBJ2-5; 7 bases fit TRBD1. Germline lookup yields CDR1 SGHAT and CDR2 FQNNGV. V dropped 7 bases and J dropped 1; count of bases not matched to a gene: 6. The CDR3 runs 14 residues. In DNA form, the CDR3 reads TGTGCCAGCACTTTACGGGACAGCCAAGAGACCCAGTACTTC. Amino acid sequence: CASTLRDSQETQYF.

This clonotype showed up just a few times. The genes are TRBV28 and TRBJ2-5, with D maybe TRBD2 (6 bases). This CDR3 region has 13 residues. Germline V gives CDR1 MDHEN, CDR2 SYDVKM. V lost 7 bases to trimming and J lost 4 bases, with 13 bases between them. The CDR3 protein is CASTPGLAETQYF. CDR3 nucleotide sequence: TGTGCCAGCACCCCGGGACTCGCAGAGACCCAGTACTTC.